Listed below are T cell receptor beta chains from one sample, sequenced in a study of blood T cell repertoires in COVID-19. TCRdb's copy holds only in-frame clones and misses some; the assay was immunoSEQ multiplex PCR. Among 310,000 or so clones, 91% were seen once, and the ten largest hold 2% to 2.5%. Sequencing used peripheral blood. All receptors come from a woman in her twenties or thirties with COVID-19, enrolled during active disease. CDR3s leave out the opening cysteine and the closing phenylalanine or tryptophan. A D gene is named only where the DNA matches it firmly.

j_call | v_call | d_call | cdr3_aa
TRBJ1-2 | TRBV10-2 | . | ATAVEILYGYT
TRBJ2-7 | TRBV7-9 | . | ASSAGPYEQY
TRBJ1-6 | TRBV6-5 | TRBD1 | ASRTGQGDNSPLH
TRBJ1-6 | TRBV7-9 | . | ASSPPGQLNSPLH
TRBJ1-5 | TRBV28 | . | ASEGRNQPQH
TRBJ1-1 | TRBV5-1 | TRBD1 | ASTTGQMNTEAF
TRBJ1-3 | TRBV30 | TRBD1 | AWSGGGSTPIY
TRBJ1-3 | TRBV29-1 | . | SVDLGSGNTIY
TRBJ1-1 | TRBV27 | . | ASSFNLNTEAF
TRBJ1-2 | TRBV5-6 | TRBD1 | ASSVPTGGNYGYT
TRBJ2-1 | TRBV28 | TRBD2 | ASTRRGKGAGDTDDEQF
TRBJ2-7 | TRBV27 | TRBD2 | ASSLQLAGAYEQY
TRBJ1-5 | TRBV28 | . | AILGGGSNQPQH
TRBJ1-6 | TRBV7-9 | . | ASSLGQQNSPLH
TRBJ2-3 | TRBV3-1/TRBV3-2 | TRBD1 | ASSQDGKGADTQY
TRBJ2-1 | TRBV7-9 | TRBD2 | ASSPRLAGGDNEQF
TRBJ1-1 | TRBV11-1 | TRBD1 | ASSLGQGGMNTEAF
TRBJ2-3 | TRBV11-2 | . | ASSLDTGGTDTQY
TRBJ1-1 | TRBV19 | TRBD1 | ASGQGDPAGMTEAF
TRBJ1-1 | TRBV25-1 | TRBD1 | ASSERGLIGTEAF
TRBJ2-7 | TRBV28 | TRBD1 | ASSTTDRGPYEQY
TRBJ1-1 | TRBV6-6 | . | ASLLGGMNTEAF
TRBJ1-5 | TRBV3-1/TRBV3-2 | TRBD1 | ASSQGTGGTQPQH
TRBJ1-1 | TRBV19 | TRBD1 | ASTHRRTGGNTEAF
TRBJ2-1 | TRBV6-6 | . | ASSYSRVAAEQF
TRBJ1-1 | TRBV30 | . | AWGRTEAF
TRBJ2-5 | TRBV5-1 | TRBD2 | ASSRNPREILETQY
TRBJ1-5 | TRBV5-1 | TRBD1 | ASSLGGTGGEPQH
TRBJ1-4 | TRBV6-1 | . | ASSEVSRDPF
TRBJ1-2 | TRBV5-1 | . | ASSDPQGGDGYT
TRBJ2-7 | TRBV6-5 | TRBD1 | ATRDRDYEQY
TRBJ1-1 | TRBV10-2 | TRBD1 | ARGTGTNTEAF
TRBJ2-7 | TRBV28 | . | ASSSGYYEQY
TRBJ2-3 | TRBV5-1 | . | ASSFDYTSTDTQY
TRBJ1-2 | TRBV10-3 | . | AISEGAYGYT
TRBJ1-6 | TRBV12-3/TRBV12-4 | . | ASSLWGGPLH
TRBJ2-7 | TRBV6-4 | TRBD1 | ASSDRLRGRNEQY
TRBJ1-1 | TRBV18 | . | ASSPRGPTEAF
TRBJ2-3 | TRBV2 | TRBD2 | ASVFGLAGTDTQY
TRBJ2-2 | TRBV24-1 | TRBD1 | ATSDFSTGGTGELF
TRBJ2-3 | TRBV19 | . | ASSPFGGGTDTQY
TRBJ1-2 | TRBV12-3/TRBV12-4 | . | ASSLGAGDGYT
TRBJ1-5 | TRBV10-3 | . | AISTGLTPQH